The 25 T cell receptor beta chains listed next were all sequenced from one sample in a study of blood T cell repertoires in COVID-19 (dated by TCRdb to 2018 to 2021). The library was obtained by the immunoSEQ multiplex PCR assay. TCRdb limited this immuneACCESS table to in-frame rearrangements with V and J called. A share of clones is missing; checked studies link under half to unresolved V genes, and the rest is unexplained. The sample records over 150,000 clones, about 86% of which are singletons. The top ten clonotypes cover approximately 0.88% of the sample. Input material: peripheral blood. These receptors came from a young woman who had recovered from COVID-19.

The V gene is TRBV9, the J gene TRBJ1-5; D gene unclear. The germline V and J ends were trimmed by 3 bases and 2 bases, with 15 bases remaining between them. Germline V gene sequence: CDR1 SGDLS, CDR2 YYNGEE. CDR3 length: 16 amino acids. CDR3 DNA: TGTGCCAGCAGCGGTTCGCCGGATGCGGGCAATCAGCCCCAGCATTTT. This translates into CASSGSPDAGNQPQHF.

V gene TRBV7-9 combines with J gene TRBJ2-2; perhaps TRBD1 as D (6 bases). Deletions cut 2 bases from V and 7 bases from J, with 17 bases between. Germline values: CDR1 SEHNR, CDR2 FQNEAQ (reference sequence). The CDR3 contains 16 residues. This CDR3 is CASSLRYRDGGGELFF. The DNA of the CDR3 is TGTGCCAGCAGCTTACGTTACAGGGACGGAGGCGGGGAGCTGTTTTTT.

The chain carries TRBV15 and TRBJ1-2; TRBD1 matches 9 bases. The V segment lost 5 bases and the J segment 3 bases; nucleotides outside the gene matches: 4. Germline V gene sequence: CDR1 LNHNV, CDR2 YYDKDF (reference sequence). This CDR3 is 14 amino acids long. The CDR3 region has the DNA TGTGCCACCAGCTACAGGGGGCAGGACTATGGCTACACCTTC. Its protein is CATSYRGQDYGYTF.

This chain connects TRBV5-1 to TRBJ2-7, with D perhaps TRBD2 (5 bases). This CDR3 has 13 amino acids. CDR1 and CDR2 from the germline V gene are SGHRS and YFSETQ. V was shortened by 2 bases and J by 0 bases, with 6 bases between the two germline ends. This chain's CDR3 is CASSFGDSYEQYV. The CDR3 region has the DNA TGCGCCAGCAGCTTCGGGGACTCCTACGAGCAGTACGTC.

The chain employs TRBV30 and TRBJ1-5, with TRBD1 identical over 8 bases. The CDR3 extends over 15 amino acids. CDR1 GTSNPN and CDR2 SVGIG come from the germline V gene (reference sequence). V lost 1 base to trimming and J lost 1 base; unmatched junction nucleotides: 3. CDR3 sequence: CAWSGGTGSNQPQHF. The CDR3 DNA reads as TGTGCCTGGAGTGGGGGGACAGGAAGCAATCAGCCCCAGCATTTT.

This chain connects TRBV19 to TRBJ2-3, with D perhaps TRBD2 (6 bases). Trimming cost V 7 bases and J 0 bases, with 11 bases left between them. The germline gives CDR1 LNHDA, CDR2 SQIVND (reference sequence). This CDR3 has 14 residues. The CDR3 here is CASKDGGSTDTQYF. CDR3 DNA: TGTGCCAGTAAAGATGGAGGGAGCACAGATACGCAGTATTTT.

The genes are TRBV30 and TRBJ2-7; TRBD2 is a possible D gene (5 bases). The germline V gene has CDR1 GTSNPN and CDR2 SVGIG (reference sequence). The length of the CDR3 is 13 residues. With 3 bases removed from V and 0 bases from J, the gap between germline ends came to 9 bases. The CDR3 DNA reads as TGTGCCTGGAGGGGAGCCCTCTCCTACGAGCAGTACGTC. This codes for CAWRGALSYEQYV.

This clone was observed once. The genes are TRBV3-1 (or the pseudogene TRBV3-2) and TRBJ1-2; the D gene is possibly TRBD1 (5 bases). Looked up from germline, CDR1 is LGHDT and CDR2 is YNNKEL (reference sequence). Trimming cost V 4 bases and J 1 base, with 13 bases left between them. The CDR3 length is 15 residues. The DNA of the CDR3 is TGTGCCAGCAGCCCGACCTCGGGGGTTAACTATGGCTACACCTTC. Protein: CASSPTSGVNYGYTF.

This rearrangement joins TRBV7-2 to TRBJ2-1; D is unresolved. Germline lookup yields CDR1 SGHTA and CDR2 FQGNSA. V dropped 0 bases and J dropped 0 bases, with 6 bases sitting between them. This CDR3 is 15 amino acids long. DNA for the CDR3: TGTGCCAGCAGCTTAGCAAGGAGCTCCTACAATGAGCAGTTCTTC. The encoded protein is CASSLARSSYNEQFF.

The V call is TRBV3-1 (or the pseudogene TRBV3-2), the J call TRBJ2-6; 11 nucleotides align to TRBD2. The CDR3 covers 19 residues. With 6 bases clipped from V and 0 bases from J, the junction kept 10 bases outside the gene matches. Germline CDR1 is LGHDT and CDR2 is YNNKEL (reference sequence). The CDR3 protein is CASRPLAGGTTSGANVLTF. In DNA, the CDR3 is TGTGCCAGCAGGCCTCTAGCGGGGGGCACAACCTCTGGGGCCAACGTCCTGACTTTC.

The CDR3 DNA sequence: TGTGCCAGCAGTTATGGCAGTTTGAACACTGAAGCTTTCTTT. Translation: CASSYGSLNTEAFF. The J gene is TRBJ1-1, the V gene TRBV27; D is unclear. The CDR3 is made up of 14 amino acids. V lost 4 bases and J 0 bases, leaving 9 bases between the germline ends. Per the germline V gene, CDR1 is MNHEY and CDR2 is SMNVEV (reference sequence).

This clone was seen a few times. The chain uses TRBV30 and TRBJ1-1, with a possible D match to TRBD1 (6 bases). Germline-derived CDR1 and CDR2 are GTSNPN and SVGIG (reference sequence). Trimming cost V 5 bases and J 3 bases, with 16 bases left between them. The CDR3 sequence is 14 residues long. In nucleotides, the CDR3 is TGTGCCTGGTTAAACAGGGAGAGGCACACTGAAGCTTTCTTT. It specifies CAWLNRERHTEAFF.

The chain employs TRBV13 and TRBJ1-2; 7 bases are a match to TRBD1. After removal of 5 bases from V and 0 bases from J, the junction contained 3 bases not matched to a gene. Germline-derived CDR1 and CDR2 are PRHDT and FYEKMQ (reference sequence). This CDR3 comprises 14 residues. The CDR3 reads CASSRGTANYGYTF. CDR3 coding DNA: TGTGCCAGCAGCCGGGGGACAGCTAACTATGGCTACACCTTC.

The sample holds one count of this clone. The chain employs TRBV30 and TRBJ1-2; 8 nucleotides match TRBD1. The CDR3 runs to 14 residues. The V and J ends lost 1 base and 2 bases, in that order; junction bases with no gene match: 3. Germline V gene lookup returns CDR1 GTSNPN and CDR2 SVGIG (reference sequence). The CDR3 nucleotides read TGTGCCTGGAGTGGGGCAGGGGGCAACTATGGCTACACCTTC. Its protein is CAWSGAGGNYGYTF.

The chain links TRBV6-4 to TRBJ2-7; 9 nucleotides align to TRBD1. Germline CDR1 reads MRHNA; CDR2 reads SNTAGT. This CDR3 is built from 13 residues. V lost 7 bases and J lost 3; bases outside the gene matches: 4. The CDR3 sequence: CASTRTGVYEQYF. In nucleotides, the CDR3 is TGTGCCAGCACAAGGACAGGGGTCTACGAGCAGTACTTC.

This clone has only a few counts. J is TRBJ1-1 and V is TRBV3-1 (or the pseudogene TRBV3-2), with D tentatively TRBD1 (6 bases). The V end lost 0 bases, the J end lost 0 bases, and 14 bases lay between the germline ends. This CDR3 is built from 17 residues. The germline V gene encodes CDR1 LGHDT and CDR2 YNNKEL (reference sequence). The CDR3: CASSQEARGGMNTEAFF. CDR3 DNA: TGTGCCAGCAGCCAAGAGGCCAGGGGAGGGATGAACACTGAAGCTTTCTTT.

The chain recombines TRBV10-3 with TRBJ2-2; D is unclear. The germline gives CDR1 ENHRY, CDR2 SYGVKD. The V end lost 7 bases, the J end lost 6 bases, and 9 bases lay between the germline ends. The CDR3 is 12 amino acids. For the CDR3, the DNA is TGTGCCATCAACTCGCTCTCCGGGGAGCTGTTTTTT. Translating it yields CAINSLSGELFF.

This chain links TRBV7-7 with TRBJ2-5; D is perhaps TRBD1 (5 bases). The CDR3 runs to 14 residues. V lost 4 bases and J lost 5, with 14 bases in between. Germline-derived CDR1 and CDR2 are SSHAT and FNYEAQ (reference sequence). The DNA for the CDR3 is TGTGCCAGCAGCTCTCACCCCGCAGGGGAGACCCAGTACTTC. Translated: CASSSHPAGETQYF.

This rearrangement joins TRBV29-1 to TRBJ1-1, with D perhaps matching TRBD1 (5 bases). Germline lookup yields CDR1 SQVTM and CDR2 ANQGSEA. There are 12 residues in the CDR3. The V end lost 7 bases, the J end lost 3 bases, and 12 bases lay between the germline ends. DNA for the CDR3: TGCAGCGCTGCAGGGAGGCACACTGAAGCTTTCTTT. Protein product: CSAAGRHTEAFF.

The rearrangement joins TRBV18 to TRBJ1-2; 9 bases fit TRBD1. CDR1 is KGHSH, CDR2 LQKENI, per germline. The CDR3 loop spans 14 amino acids. J was trimmed by 3 bases and V by 6 bases; bases with no gene match: 5. CDR3 protein: CASSPTGGDYGYTF. In DNA form, the CDR3 reads TGTGCCAGCTCGCCAACAGGGGGCGACTATGGCTACACCTTC.

This chain uses TRBV28 with TRBJ2-7; 8 nucleotides agree with TRBD2. The V gene end was trimmed by 6 bases and the J gene end by 5 bases; junction bases not matched to a gene: 12. The CDR3 runs to 15 residues. Germline V gene sequence: CDR1 MDHEN, CDR2 SYDVKM. This CDR3 reads CASSSISSGSNEQYV. The DNA for the CDR3 is TGTGCCAGCAGCTCGATATCGAGCGGGAGTAACGAGCAGTACGTC.

The V and J genes are TRBV6-2 or TRBV6-3 and TRBJ1-1; tentative D call: TRBD1 (5 bases). There are 13 residues in the CDR3. In germline, CDR1 is MNHEY, CDR2 SVGEGT. The germline V and J ends were trimmed by 6 bases and 4 bases, with 12 bases remaining between them. As DNA, the CDR3 is TGTGCCAGCAGCACTTACAGGAGCACTGAAGCTTTCTTT. Its protein is CASSTYRSTEAFF.

In this sample, this clone turned up a few times. The V gene is TRBV10-3, the J gene TRBJ2-1; D gene unclear. V lost 0 bases and J lost 11, with 8 bases in between. The CDR3 runs 12 residues. Germline assignment: CDR1 ENHRY and CDR2 SYGVKD. DNA of the CDR3: TGTGCCATCAGTGAGTCCCGAGCCCAGCAGTTCTTC. Translation gives CAISESRAQQFF.

The chain is built from TRBV11-2 and TRBJ1-2; D remains unclear. The CDR3 runs 14 residues. Trimming took 0 bases from V and 8 from J, leaving 13 bases between them. Germline CDR1 is SGHAT and CDR2 is FQNNGV. The chain's CDR3 is CASSLDGYRSGYTF. The CDR3 nucleotides read TGTGCCAGCAGCTTAGATGGATATAGGAGCGGCTACACCTTC. Full variable domain (missing parts from reference TRBV11-2 and TRBJ1-2): EAGVAQSPRYKIIEKRQSVAFWCNPISGHATLYWYQQILGQGPKLLIQFQNNGVVDDSQLPKDRFSAERLKGVDSTLKIQPAKLEDSAVYLCASSLDGYRSGYTFGSGTRLTVV.

The genes are TRBV4-1 and TRBJ1-2; 10 bases are shared with TRBD1. V lost 4 bases to trimming and J lost 0 bases; unmatched junction nucleotides: 8. Germline CDR1 MGHRA, CDR2 YSYEKL. The CDR3 runs 17 residues. CDR3 in amino acids: CASSPGTGARANYGYTF. As DNA, the CDR3 is TGCGCCAGCAGCCCTGGGACAGGGGCTCGAGCTAACTATGGCTACACCTTC.